A single sample is the source of the 5 T cell receptor beta chains below, sequenced in a study of cytomegalovirus exposure and HLA in healthy donors. Measured with immunoSEQ multiplex PCR; TCRdb has only the in-frame clones, and not every one. The table shows approximately 160,000 clones, with roughly 84% occurring only once. Source material: PBMCs. These TCRs come from a man aged 25 to 40 in good health and CMV-seropositive.

DNA for the CDR3: TGTGCCAGCAGCCCCAGGTCCCAGGGGAACTACGAGCAGTACTTC. It codes for CASSPRSQGNYEQYF. The rearrangement uses TRBV9 and TRBJ2-7; perhaps TRBD1 as D (6 bases). Germline CDR1 is SGDLS and CDR2 is YYNGEE. The CDR3 contains 15 residues. V was trimmed by 4 bases and J by 3 bases, leaving 17 bases between them.

The chain recombines TRBV5-6 with TRBJ1-6; weak D call: TRBD1 (6 bases). The V end was cut by 2 bases, the J end by 0 bases, with 9 bases between. The CDR3 has 16 residues. The germline CDR1 and CDR2 sequences are SGHDT and YYEEEE. The CDR3 loop reads CASSFTGSSYNSPLHF. The DNA of the CDR3 is TGTGCCAGCAGCTTTACAGGGAGCTCCTATAATTCACCCCTCCACTTT.

The J gene is TRBJ2-1, the V gene TRBV6-5, with TRBD2 matching 10 bases. The V segment lost 11 bases and the J segment 5 bases; nucleotides outside the gene matches: 9. Germline CDR1 reads MNHEY; CDR2 reads SVGAGI. This CDR3 contains 14 residues. The DNA of the CDR3 is TGTGCCTCGGAGGGAACTAGCGGGAACAATGAGCAGTTCTTC. Amino acids: CASEGTSGNNEQFF.

Note on this clone: Just one base apart from a much larger clone, this may be a read error. The chain is built from TRBV10-3 and TRBJ2-2; no definite D call. The germline V gene has CDR1 ENHRY and CDR2 SYGVKD. Trimming removed 4 bases from V and 4 bases from J, with 7 bases in between. This CDR3 has 13 amino acids. The CDR3 is CAISGELTGELFF. The CDR3 DNA sequence: TGTGCCATCAGTGGAGAGCTCACCGGGGAGCTGTTTTTT.

This chain connects TRBV9 to TRBJ2-1; the match to TRBD1 covers 7 bases. The CDR3 runs to 15 residues. V shed 4 bases and J 7 bases; nucleotides not matched to a gene: 11. CDR1 and CDR2 from the germline V gene are SGDLS and YYNGEE. The CDR3 DNA is TGTGCCAGCAGCTCCCACAGGGGTAGCCGAAATGAGCAGTTCTTC. Translated: CASSSHRGSRNEQFF. The full variable domain, in which reference TRBV9 and TRBJ2-1 provide the parts outside the CDR3, is DSGVTQTPKHLITATGQRVTLRCSPRSGDLSVYWYQQSLDQGLQFLIQYYNGEERAKGNILERFSAQQFPDLHSELNLSSLELGDSALYFCASSSHRGSRNEQFFGPGTRLTVL.